The rows below give T cell receptor beta chains drawn from one sample of a study of blood T cells in healthy people across ages. TCRdb reanalysed the 5' RACE reads using MiXCR and keeps one entry per CDR3 protein. The sample contains about 800,000 distinct CDR3 sequences, just under 25% of which appear only once. These sequences were also reported in another study, on T cells of mothers and their children.

Input material: blood. All receptors derive from a boy aged 5-17 years in good health. CDR3s include the opening cysteine and the closing phenylalanine or tryptophan. The order of the fields is J gene, clone size, V gene, D gene, CDR3 DNA, CDR3 protein. The D gene is left open where the match is weak. Some rows have no size entry. The others give once, few or many, or a class for an expanded clone.

j_gene: TRBJ2-5; abundance: .; v_gene: TRBV6-2/TRBV6-3; d_gene: .; CDR3nt: TGTGCCAGCACTAGCGAAGAGGAGCAGTACTTC; CDR3aa: CASTSEEEQYF
j_gene: TRBJ2-7; abundance: few; v_gene: TRBV4-1; d_gene: .; CDR3nt: TGCGCCAGCAGCCCGATGACAATCTCCTACGAGCAGTACTTC; CDR3aa: CASSPMTISYEQYF
j_gene: TRBJ1-4; abundance: .; v_gene: TRBV20-1; d_gene: TRBD1; CDR3nt: TGCAGTGCTAGAGACCTTTTTGGTGACAGGGCGGAAAAACTGTTTTTT; CDR3aa: CSARDLFGDRAEKLFF
j_gene: TRBJ2-5; abundance: few; v_gene: TRBV6-5; d_gene: .; CDR3nt: TGTGCCAGCAGTTACTCCACGGGGGAGACCCAGTACTTC; CDR3aa: CASSYSTGETQYF
j_gene: TRBJ1-3; abundance: many; v_gene: TRBV25-1; d_gene: .; CDR3nt: TGTGCCAGCAGTGGGGGGCCCAGGACCTCTGGAAACACCATATATTTT; CDR3aa: CASSGGPRTSGNTIYF
j_gene: TRBJ2-1; abundance: few; v_gene: TRBV29-1; d_gene: .; CDR3nt: TGCAGCGGCGAGGGGGGGGAAACCTACAATGAGCAGTTCTTC; CDR3aa: CSGEGGETYNEQFF
j_gene: TRBJ2-1; abundance: few; v_gene: TRBV20-1; d_gene: TRBD2; CDR3nt: TGCAGTGCTAGAGTCCTAGCGGTCTCCTACAATGAGCAGTTCTTC; CDR3aa: CSARVLAVSYNEQFF
j_gene: TRBJ1-2; abundance: few; v_gene: TRBV6-5; d_gene: .; CDR3nt: TGTGCCAGCAGTTACGGGCGGTACTATGGCTACACCTTC; CDR3aa: CASSYGRYYGYTF
j_gene: TRBJ2-7; abundance: .; v_gene: TRBV27; d_gene: .; CDR3nt: TGTGCCAGCAGTTTCGGGAGTAAGTACGAGCAGTACTTC; CDR3aa: CASSFGSKYEQYF
j_gene: TRBJ2-1; abundance: .; v_gene: TRBV24-1; d_gene: .; CDR3nt: TGTGCCACCCATACAGGGGGGGAATCCAATGAGCAGTTCTTC; CDR3aa: CATHTGGESNEQFF
j_gene: TRBJ2-5; abundance: .; v_gene: TRBV6-6; d_gene: .; CDR3nt: TGTGCCAGCAGTACCTCACAGGGAAGTAACCAAGAGACCCAGTACTTC; CDR3aa: CASSTSQGSNQETQYF